The rows below give T cell receptor beta chains drawn from one sample of a study of blood T cell repertoires in COVID-19. Sequenced by immunoSEQ multiplex PCR; TCRdb stores in-frame clones only, minus some. The data hold 240,000 or so clones, with approximately 87% observed a single time. Sequencing input: peripheral blood. The source is a man aged 60 to 69 with acute or convalescent COVID-19. The CDR3 runs from the conserved cysteine through the conserved F or W. Fields, in order: D gene, J gene, V gene, clone size, CDR3 length, CDR3 protein, CDR3 DNA. The D gene is left open where the match is weak. Some rows mark clone size as missing; the rest say once, few, many or name a class of expanded clone.

TRBD1,TRBJ2-7,TRBV7-9,-,15,CASRPGTGGTYEQYF,TGTGCCAGCAGACCCGGGACAGGGGGAACCTACGAGCAGTACTTC
TRBD1,TRBJ1-5,TRBV28,-,15,CASSRTGGFNQPQHF,TGTGCCAGCAGTCGGACAGGGGGTTTCAATCAGCCCCAGCATTTT
-,TRBJ1-2,TRBV29-1,-,14,CSVLKQGGHYGYTF,TGCAGCGTCTTAAAACAGGGTGGGCACTATGGCTACACCTTC
TRBD2,TRBJ2-7,TRBV30,once,13,CAWSAGRVHEQYF,TGTGCCTGGAGTGCCGGGAGGGTCCACGAGCAGTACTTC
-,TRBJ1-6,TRBV11-3,-,12,CASSLGTGTLHF,TGTGCCAGCAGCTTAGGAACAGGGACCCTCCACTTT
TRBD1,TRBJ2-5,TRBV5-1,-,15,CASSLAGQGGETQYF,TGCGCCAGCAGCTTGGCGGGACAGGGAGGGGAGACCCAGTACTTC
-,TRBJ2-5,TRBV19,-,14,CASNRGLPGETQYF,TGTGCCAGTAACAGGGGACTCCCAGGGGAGACCCAGTACTTC
-,TRBJ2-3,TRBV19,-,14,CASSPSSRTDTQYF,TGTGCCAGTAGTCCCTCAAGCCGGACAGATACGCAGTATTTT
TRBD1,TRBJ2-3,TRBV6-5,-,13,CASSLDRADTQYF,TGTGCCAGCAGTTTAGACAGGGCGGATACGCAGTATTTT
TRBD1,TRBJ1-1,TRBV29-1,-,15,CSVEQAGGAYTEAFF,TGCAGCGTTGAACAGGCAGGGGGCGCCTACACTGAAGCTTTCTTT
TRBD1,TRBJ1-1,TRBV18,-,14,CASSLPGQGTEAFF,TGTGCCAGCTCACTGCCGGGACAGGGTACTGAAGCTTTCTTT
-,TRBJ1-2,TRBV28,-,11,CATSANYGYTF,TGTGCCACCTCGGCTAACTATGGCTACACCTTC
-,TRBJ1-1,TRBV11-3,-,17,CASSLDLTGSLNTEAFF,TGTGCCAGCAGCTTAGATCTGACAGGATCCCTGAACACTGAAGCTTTCTTT
TRBD2,TRBJ2-3,TRBV27,once,16,CASSPLGRGGRDTQYF,TGTGCCAGCAGTCCCCTGGGTCGGGGGGGGCGTGATACGCAGTATTTT
-,TRBJ1-5,TRBV5-1,-,13,CASSPNGDQPQHF,TGCGCCAGCAGCCCCAACGGGGATCAGCCCCAGCATTTT
TRBD2,TRBJ2-1,TRBV14,-,16,CASSQFRLAGGDEQFF,TGTGCCAGCAGCCAATTTAGGCTAGCGGGAGGAGATGAGCAGTTCTTC
-,TRBJ2-7,TRBV24-1,-,14,CATSDLTAPYEQYF,TGTGCCACCAGTGATTTAACAGCCCCCTACGAGCAGTACTTC
TRBD1,TRBJ2-3,TRBV12-3/TRBV12-4,-,13,CASSNRQGNTQYF,TGTGCCAGCAGTAATCGACAGGGAAATACGCAGTATTTT
TRBD2,TRBJ2-3,TRBV5-4,-,17,CASSSGTSGMASDTQYF,TGTGCCAGCAGCTCCGGGACTAGCGGGATGGCTTCAGATACGCAGTATTTT
-,TRBJ2-3,TRBV19,-,16,CASSTNRASSTDTQYF,TGTGCCAGTAGTACGAACAGAGCTTCTAGCACAGATACGCAGTATTTT
TRBD2,TRBJ2-3,TRBV6-2/TRBV6-3,-,18,CASSYHSGSGTSTDTQYF,TGTGCCAGCAGTTACCACTCTGGGAGCGGGACCAGCACAGATACGCAGTATTTT
-,TRBJ1-2,TRBV6-5,-,15,CASSFTGGPNYGYTF,TGTGCCAGCAGTTTTACGGGGGGGCCTAACTATGGCTACACCTTC
TRBD2,TRBJ2-7,TRBV6-4,-,14,CASSGTSGSAEQYF,TGTGCCAGCAGTGGGACTAGCGGGAGCGCCGAGCAGTACTTC
TRBD1,TRBJ1-4,TRBV7-8,-,15,CASSALPGQGEKLFF,TGTGCCAGCAGCGCCCTCCCCGGACAGGGAGAAAAACTGTTTTTT
-,TRBJ2-3,TRBV6-4,-,13,CASSDPVTDTQYF,TGTGCCAGCAGTGACCCAGTCACAGATACGCAGTATTTT
TRBD1,TRBJ2-3,TRBV7-2,-,14,CASSSGTDTDTQYF,TGTGCCAGCAGCTCCGGGACAGACACAGATACGCAGTATTTT
TRBD1,TRBJ2-7,TRBV5-1,once,16,CASSFAGGAVVDEQYF,TGCGCCAGCAGCTTTGCAGGGGGCGCCGTGGTAGACGAGCAGTACTTC